The rows below give T cell receptor beta chains drawn from one sample of a study of blood T cell repertoires in COVID-19. Here immunoSEQ multiplex PCR was the method, and the copy in TCRdb shows in-frame clones only, minus some. The sample lists fewer than 250,000 clones, 88% occurring once. Material: peripheral blood. The receptors originated from a man aged 70-80 years with acute or convalescent COVID-19. The conserved cysteine and the conserved F or W are not part of the CDR3 here. The order of the fields is CDR3 protein, D gene, V gene. The D gene is left open where the match is weak.

CDR3aa: ASSLDYGRGVIGYT
d_gene: TRBD1
v_gene: TRBV7-2

CDR3aa: SATGQWTYEQY
d_gene: TRBD1
v_gene: TRBV29-1

CDR3aa: ASSSGPPGGFGAF
d_gene: TRBD1
v_gene: TRBV5-6

CDR3aa: SVEEAGVKNIQY
d_gene: -
v_gene: TRBV29-1

CDR3aa: ASSLGAPPYNEQF
d_gene: -
v_gene: TRBV7-9

CDR3aa: SALVRGYEQY
d_gene: TRBD1
v_gene: TRBV29-1

CDR3aa: ASSRPGSNTGELF
d_gene: -
v_gene: TRBV7-8

CDR3aa: ASSSGLAGAGANVLT
d_gene: TRBD2
v_gene: TRBV13

CDR3aa: ASSLVGGQGYEQY
d_gene: TRBD1
v_gene: TRBV5-5

CDR3aa: ASSLGGSRGQETQY
d_gene: TRBD1
v_gene: TRBV7-2

CDR3aa: ASSPREGINQPQH
d_gene: -
v_gene: TRBV7-6

CDR3aa: ASSRGTGGDQPQH
d_gene: TRBD1
v_gene: TRBV5-1

CDR3aa: ASSPPSGEQF
d_gene: TRBD2
v_gene: TRBV7-3

CDR3aa: ASSEAARRLEQF
d_gene: -
v_gene: TRBV6-1

CDR3aa: AWTEQETQY
d_gene: -
v_gene: TRBV30

CDR3aa: ASSNRQGSDTQY
d_gene: TRBD1
v_gene: TRBV5-1

CDR3aa: ASSFRQGSGYEQY
d_gene: -
v_gene: TRBV27

CDR3aa: ASSAGTGGGQPQH
d_gene: TRBD1
v_gene: TRBV9

CDR3aa: ASSESIVAGGTQY
d_gene: TRBD1
v_gene: TRBV6-1

CDR3aa: ASSGLRDRLSYGYT
d_gene: TRBD1
v_gene: TRBV6-4

CDR3aa: ASSRTSSPSYEQY
d_gene: TRBD2
v_gene: TRBV19

CDR3aa: ASSWTGGRQPQH
d_gene: TRBD1
v_gene: TRBV28

CDR3aa: SVGASGKGEQY
d_gene: TRBD2
v_gene: TRBV29-1

CDR3aa: ASSQWTGRETQY
d_gene: TRBD1
v_gene: TRBV5-1

CDR3aa: SVVRDTNTGELF
d_gene: -
v_gene: TRBV29-1

CDR3aa: ASSVGGGGGGANTEAF
d_gene: TRBD1
v_gene: TRBV9

CDR3aa: ASSKGQAFNYGYT
d_gene: TRBD1
v_gene: TRBV5-1

CDR3aa: ASSPTSGGSSYNEQF
d_gene: TRBD2
v_gene: TRBV5-1

CDR3aa: ASSLGVDYGYT
d_gene: -
v_gene: TRBV5-6

CDR3aa: ASSGQLAERVNIQY
d_gene: TRBD2
v_gene: TRBV7-2

CDR3aa: ASSLQGAPYEQY
d_gene: -
v_gene: TRBV27

CDR3aa: ASSLILAKNIQY
d_gene: -
v_gene: TRBV4-1

CDR3aa: ASSLTSGSEDTQY
d_gene: TRBD2
v_gene: TRBV7-3

CDR3aa: ASSRSYNEQF
d_gene: -
v_gene: TRBV5-1

CDR3aa: ASSQRVTDTQY
d_gene: -
v_gene: TRBV3-1/TRBV3-2

CDR3aa: ASSLVRTSGSIEQY
d_gene: TRBD2
v_gene: TRBV7-2

CDR3aa: ASSSDRGYSNQPQH
d_gene: TRBD1
v_gene: TRBV28

CDR3aa: ASSQQNRDSYGYT
d_gene: TRBD1
v_gene: TRBV5-4

CDR3aa: ASSSPGTGKSYEQY
d_gene: TRBD1
v_gene: TRBV5-1

CDR3aa: ASSQEGLPLKGYT
d_gene: -
v_gene: TRBV4-3

CDR3aa: ASSLDRNTEAF
d_gene: -
v_gene: TRBV7-8

CDR3aa: ASSLDGRASGNTIY
d_gene: -
v_gene: TRBV11-2

CDR3aa: ASSRVRSGETQY
d_gene: -
v_gene: TRBV7-2

CDR3aa: ASSPPGNQVTEAF
d_gene: -
v_gene: TRBV27

CDR3aa: ASSLNPETEAF
d_gene: -
v_gene: TRBV7-3

CDR3aa: ASSQDRGLELF
d_gene: -
v_gene: TRBV4-1

CDR3aa: ASSDRGQETQY
d_gene: TRBD1
v_gene: TRBV19

CDR3aa: AWSVEDGNTIY
d_gene: -
v_gene: TRBV30

CDR3aa: ASSQDGSQGGKLF
d_gene: -
v_gene: TRBV4-3

CDR3aa: SVVGSGSDETQY
d_gene: TRBD2
v_gene: TRBV29-1